This TCR beta chain was obtained from a study of T cells expressing NK-cell markers. The CDR3 is 15 residues long. Germline CDR1 SGHRS, CDR2 YFSETQ. TCR beta cDNA was generated via 5'RACE template switching incorporating UMIs. TCRdb reworked the 5' RACE reads into one entry per CDR3 protein, no DNA. The sample features some 460,000 distinct CDR3 sequences, with approximately 1.5% in its top ten. A word on this clonotype: As yet, its antigen is unknown.

The study's findings and limits: The CD3+CD56-NKG2C+ fraction was also led by these clonotypes in a handful of donors.

The sequence was collected from a woman between 50 and 59 years old in good health. The V gene is TRBV5-1, the J gene TRBJ2-3; TCRdb gives TRBD2 as the D gene, but with no DNA this cannot be confirmed. Sequencing input: blood T cells: a sorted CD56 or NKG2C T cell subset, CD4+ or CD8+ T cells, or bulk PBMC T cells (not recorded which). CDR3 region: CASSSAGSFSDTQYF.